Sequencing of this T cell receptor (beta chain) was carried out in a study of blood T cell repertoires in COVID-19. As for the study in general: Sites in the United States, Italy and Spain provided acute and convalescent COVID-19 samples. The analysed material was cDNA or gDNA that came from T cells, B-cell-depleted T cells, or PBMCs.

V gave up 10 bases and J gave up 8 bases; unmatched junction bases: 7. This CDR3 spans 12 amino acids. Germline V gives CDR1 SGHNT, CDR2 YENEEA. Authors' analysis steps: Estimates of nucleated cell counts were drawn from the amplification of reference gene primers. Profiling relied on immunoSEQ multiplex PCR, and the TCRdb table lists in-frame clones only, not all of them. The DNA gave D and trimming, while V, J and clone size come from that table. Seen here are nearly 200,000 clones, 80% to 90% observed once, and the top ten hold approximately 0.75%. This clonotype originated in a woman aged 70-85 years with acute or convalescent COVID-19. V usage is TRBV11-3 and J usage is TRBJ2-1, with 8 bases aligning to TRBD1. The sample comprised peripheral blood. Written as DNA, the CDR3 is TGTGCCACCGGACAGGGTGTCTATGAGCAGTTCTTC. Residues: CATGQGVYEQFF. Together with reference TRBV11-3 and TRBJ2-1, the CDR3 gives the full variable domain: EAGVVQSPRYKIIEKKQPVAFWCNPISGHNTLYWYLQNLGQGPELLIRYENEEAVDDSQLPKDRFSAERLKGVDSTLKIQPAELGDSAVYLCATGQGVYEQFFGPGTRLTVL.